This T cell receptor beta chain was captured by sequencing in a study of regulatory T cells in long-lasting Graves disease. The study's findings and limits: Sample size was small, which may have lowered accuracy.

Construction of the TCR beta libraries employed iRepertoire HTBI primers in conjunction with Arm-PCR of CDR3 regions. TCRdb reprocessed the multiplex PCR reads via MiXCR and lists one record per CDR3 protein. Of about 530,000 distinct CDR3 sequences listed, approximately 16% are singletons. To note about this clonotype: Its matching antigen is unknown.

V lost 3 bases and J lost 0, with 9 bases in between. Germline V CDR1 and CDR2: SGHRS, YFSETQ. The length of the CDR3 is 14 residues. Time point given: newly diagnosed GD, antithyroid drugs for less than 3 months. PBMCs provided the RNA from which the TCR library was made. This sample also belongs to another study, concerning T cells in Graves' hyperthyroidism and ophthalmopathy. Per that study: Model-based prediction identified ophthalmopathy a median about 7 months prior to its onset.

The J gene is TRBJ1-2, the V gene TRBV5-1; TRBD1 might be the D (6 bases). The sequence was collected from a woman aged 40-60 years with Graves disease. Material: peripheral blood mononuclear cells (PBMCs), obtained at new diagnosis, from a patient treated with antithyroid drugs. As DNA, the CDR3 is TGCGCCAGCAGCTGGGACATTACTAACTATGGCTACACCTTC. It yields the protein CASSWDITNYGYTF.